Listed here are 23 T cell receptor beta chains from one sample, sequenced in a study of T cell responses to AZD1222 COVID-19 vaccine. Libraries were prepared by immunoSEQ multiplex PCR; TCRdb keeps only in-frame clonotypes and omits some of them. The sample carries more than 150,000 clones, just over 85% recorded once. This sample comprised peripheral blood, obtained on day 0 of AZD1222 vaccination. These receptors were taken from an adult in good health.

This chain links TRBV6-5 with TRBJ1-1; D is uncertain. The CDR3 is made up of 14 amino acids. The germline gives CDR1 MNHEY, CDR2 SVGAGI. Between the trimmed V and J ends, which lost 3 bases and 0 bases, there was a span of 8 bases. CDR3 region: CASSYGQMNTEAFF. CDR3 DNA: TGTGCCAGCAGTTATGGGCAGATGAACACTGAAGCTTTCTTT.

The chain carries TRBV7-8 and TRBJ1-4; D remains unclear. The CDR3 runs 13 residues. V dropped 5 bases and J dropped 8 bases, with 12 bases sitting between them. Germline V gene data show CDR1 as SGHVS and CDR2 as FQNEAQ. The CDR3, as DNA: TGTGCCAGCAGCATAGGACTGAAAGAAAAACTGTTTTTT. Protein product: CASSIGLKEKLFF.

The CDR3 reads CASSVGTTSDTQYF. CDR3 coding DNA: TGTGCCAGCAGCGTAGGTACTACTTCAGATACGCAGTATTTT. The V and J genes are TRBV9 and TRBJ2-3; D call uncertain. Deletions cut 0 bases from V and 4 bases from J, with 9 bases between. Germline V gene lookup returns CDR1 SGDLS and CDR2 YYNGEE. The CDR3 extends over 14 amino acids. Full variable domain (outside the CDR3, taken from reference TRBV9 and TRBJ2-3): DSGVTQTPKHLITATGQRVTLRCSPRSGDLSVYWYQQSLDQGLQFLIQYYNGEERAKGNILERFSAQQFPDLHSELNLSSLELGDSALYFCASSVGTTSDTQYFGPGTRLTVL.

CDR3 nucleotide sequence: TGTGCCAGCAGTCCTCGGGGAAGTGTAATGAACACTGAAGCTTTCTTT. Translating gives CASSPRGSVMNTEAFF. This rearrangement joins TRBV27 to TRBJ1-1; no definite D call. CDR3 length equals 16 residues. V was cut by 5 bases and J by 0 bases, with 16 bases left in between. Looked up from germline, CDR1 is MNHEY and CDR2 is SMNVEV (reference sequence).

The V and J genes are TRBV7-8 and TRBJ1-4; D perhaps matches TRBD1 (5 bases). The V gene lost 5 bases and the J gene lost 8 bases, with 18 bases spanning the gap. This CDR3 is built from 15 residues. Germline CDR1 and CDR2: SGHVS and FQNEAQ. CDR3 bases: TGTGCCAGCAGCCTACGGACATCCGCGGGAGAAAAACTGTTTTTT. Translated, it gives CASSLRTSAGEKLFF.

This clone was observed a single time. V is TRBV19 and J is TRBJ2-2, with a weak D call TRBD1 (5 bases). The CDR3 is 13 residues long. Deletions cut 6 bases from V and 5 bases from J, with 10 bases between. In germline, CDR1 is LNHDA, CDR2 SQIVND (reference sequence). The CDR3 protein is CASSGHITGELFF. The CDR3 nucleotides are TGTGCCAGTAGCGGACACATTACCGGGGAGCTGTTTTTT.

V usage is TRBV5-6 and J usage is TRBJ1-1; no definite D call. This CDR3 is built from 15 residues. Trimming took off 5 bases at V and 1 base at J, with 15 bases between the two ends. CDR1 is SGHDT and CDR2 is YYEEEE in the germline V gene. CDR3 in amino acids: CASRQTFLANTEAFF. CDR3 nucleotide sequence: TGTGCCAGCAGGCAAACGTTCTTAGCGAACACTGAAGCTTTCTTT.

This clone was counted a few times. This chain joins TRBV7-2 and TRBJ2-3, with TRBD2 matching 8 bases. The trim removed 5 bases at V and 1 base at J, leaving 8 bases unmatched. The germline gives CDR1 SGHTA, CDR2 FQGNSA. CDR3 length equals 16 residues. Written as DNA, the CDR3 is TGTGCCAGCAGCCCGGGAAGGCGGGGGGGCACAGATACGCAGTATTTT. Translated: CASSPGRRGGTDTQYF.

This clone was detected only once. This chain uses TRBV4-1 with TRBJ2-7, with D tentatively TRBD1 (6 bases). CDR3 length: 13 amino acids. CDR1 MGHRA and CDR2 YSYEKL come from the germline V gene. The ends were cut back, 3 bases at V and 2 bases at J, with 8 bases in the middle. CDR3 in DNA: TGCGCCAGCAGCCACGAGGGGGCCTACGAGCAGTACTTC. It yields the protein CASSHEGAYEQYF.

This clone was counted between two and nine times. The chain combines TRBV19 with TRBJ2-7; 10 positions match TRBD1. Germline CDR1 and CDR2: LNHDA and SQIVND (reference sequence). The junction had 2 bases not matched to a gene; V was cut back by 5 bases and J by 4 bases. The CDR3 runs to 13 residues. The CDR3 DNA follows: TGTGCCAGTAGTGGGGACAGGGGTTACGAGCAGTACTTC. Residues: CASSGDRGYEQYF.

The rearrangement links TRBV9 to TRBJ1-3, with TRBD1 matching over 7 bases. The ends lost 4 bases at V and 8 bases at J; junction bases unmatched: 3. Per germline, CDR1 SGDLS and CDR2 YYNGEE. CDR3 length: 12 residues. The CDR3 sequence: CASSYQGDTIYF. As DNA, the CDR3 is TGTGCCAGCAGCTACCAGGGGGACACCATATATTTT.

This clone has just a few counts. Here the CDR3 DNA reads TGTGCCAGCAGCTTAGCAACAGGGGGCATAGAGACCCAGTACTTC. As protein: CASSLATGGIETQYF. V and J are TRBV7-9 and TRBJ2-5, with 9 bases fitting TRBD1. Germline V gene lookup returns CDR1 SEHNR and CDR2 FQNEAQ (reference sequence). CDR3 length: 15 amino acids. J lost 4 bases, V lost 0 bases, and 3 bases had no gene match.

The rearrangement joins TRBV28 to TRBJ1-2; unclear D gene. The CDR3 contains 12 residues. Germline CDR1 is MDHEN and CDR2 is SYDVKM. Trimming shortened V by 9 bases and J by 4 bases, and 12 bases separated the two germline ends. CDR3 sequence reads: CASTDHGYGYTF. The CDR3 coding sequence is TGTGCCAGTACCGATCATGGCTATGGCTACACCTTC.

In nucleotides, the CDR3 is TGTGCCAGCAGCTTCGGACAGGGCGGGGAGACCCAGTACTTC. This translates into CASSFGQGGETQYF. The rearrangement joins TRBV5-6 to TRBJ2-5; 8 bases line up with TRBD1. The CDR3 runs 14 residues. Germline values: CDR1 SGHDT, CDR2 YYEEEE. V dropped 2 bases and J dropped 5; count of bases not matched to a gene: 5.

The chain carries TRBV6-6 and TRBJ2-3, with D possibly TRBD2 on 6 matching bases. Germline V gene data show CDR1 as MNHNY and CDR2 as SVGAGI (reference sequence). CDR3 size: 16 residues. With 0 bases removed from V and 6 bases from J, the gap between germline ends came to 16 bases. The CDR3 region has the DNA TGTGCCAGCAGTTACTCGTTAGCGGCGGGTTCGGATACGCAGTATTTT. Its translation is CASSYSLAAGSDTQYF.

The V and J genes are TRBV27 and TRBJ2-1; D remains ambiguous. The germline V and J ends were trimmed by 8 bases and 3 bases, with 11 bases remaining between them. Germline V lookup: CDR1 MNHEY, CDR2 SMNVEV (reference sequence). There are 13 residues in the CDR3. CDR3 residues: CASRPGIYNEQFF. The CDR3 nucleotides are TGTGCCAGCCGCCCGGGCATCTACAATGAGCAGTTCTTC.

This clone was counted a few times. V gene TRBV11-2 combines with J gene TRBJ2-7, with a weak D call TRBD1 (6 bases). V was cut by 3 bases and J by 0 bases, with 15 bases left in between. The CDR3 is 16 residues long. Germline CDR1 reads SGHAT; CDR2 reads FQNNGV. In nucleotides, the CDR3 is TGTGCCAGCAGCTTTCTCAGGGGCCGTAGCTCCTACGAGCAGTACTTC. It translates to CASSFLRGRSSYEQYF.

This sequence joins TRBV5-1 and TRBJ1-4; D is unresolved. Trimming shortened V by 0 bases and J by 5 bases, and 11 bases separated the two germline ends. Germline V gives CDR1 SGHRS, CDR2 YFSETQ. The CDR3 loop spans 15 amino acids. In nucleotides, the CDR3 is TGCGCCAGCAGCTTGGCCAGGACCACCAATGAAAAACTGTTTTTT. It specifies CASSLARTTNEKLFF.

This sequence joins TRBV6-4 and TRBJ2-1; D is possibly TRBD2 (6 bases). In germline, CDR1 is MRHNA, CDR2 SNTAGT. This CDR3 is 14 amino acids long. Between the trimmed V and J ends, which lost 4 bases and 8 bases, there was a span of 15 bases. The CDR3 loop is CASSGGVGADEQFF. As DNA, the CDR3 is TGTGCCAGCAGTGGGGGGGTTGGGGCGGATGAGCAGTTCTTC.

The CDR3 is CSVEVKQEGYTF. CDR3 coding DNA: TGCAGCGTTGAAGTAAAGCAAGAGGGCTACACCTTC. This chain uses TRBV29-1 with TRBJ1-2, with no clear D. Germline V gene sequence: CDR1 SQVTM, CDR2 ANQGSEA. The CDR3 consists of 12 residues. Trimming took off 1 base at V and 8 bases at J, with 11 bases between the two ends.

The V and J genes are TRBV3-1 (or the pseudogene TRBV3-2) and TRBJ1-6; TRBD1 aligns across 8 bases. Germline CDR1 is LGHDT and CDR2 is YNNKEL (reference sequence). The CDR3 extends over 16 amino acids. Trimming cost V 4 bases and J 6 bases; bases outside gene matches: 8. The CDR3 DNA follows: TGTGCCAGCAGCCTTATCGGACAGGGAGGTAATTCACCCCTCCACTTT. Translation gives CASSLIGQGGNSPLHF.

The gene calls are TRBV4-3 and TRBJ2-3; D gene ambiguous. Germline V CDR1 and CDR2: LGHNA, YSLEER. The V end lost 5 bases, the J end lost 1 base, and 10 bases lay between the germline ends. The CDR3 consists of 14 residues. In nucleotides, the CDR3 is TGCGCCAGCAGCGAAGTGCGTGGCACAGATACGCAGTATTTT. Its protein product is CASSEVRGTDTQYF.

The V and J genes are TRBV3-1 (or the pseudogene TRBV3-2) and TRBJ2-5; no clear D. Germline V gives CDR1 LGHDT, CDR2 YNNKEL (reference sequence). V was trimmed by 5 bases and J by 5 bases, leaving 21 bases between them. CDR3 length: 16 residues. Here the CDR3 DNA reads TGTGCCAGCAGCTTGCAAATCCCATCACGGCAGGAGACCCAGTACTTC. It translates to CASSLQIPSRQETQYF.